The clone carrying this T cell receptor (beta chain) was observed once. The target antigen is unknown. Both 60 Vbeta primers and 13 Jbeta primers went into the PCR. Libraries were prepared by immunoSEQ multiplex PCR; TCRdb keeps only in-frame clonotypes and omits some of them. The profile shows about 280,000 clones, about 87% of them singletons. This record comes from a study of cytomegalovirus exposure and HLA in healthy donors. Findings and limits, study-wide: Researchers reported in a later analysis that common viral pathogens appeared linked to several top clusters. TCR association rates varied by HLA locus in a later analysis, with DRB1 highest and HLA-C lowest. The study recorded over 150 TCR beta chains that were cytomegalovirus-associated.

Trimming pared 8 bases from V and 5 bases from J, leaving 15 bases between. Per germline, CDR1 ENHRY and CDR2 SYGVKD. This CDR3 contains 14 residues. Participants comprised healthy donors of bone marrow. The V call is TRBV10-3, the J call TRBJ2-2; maybe TRBD2 (6 bases). The sequenced sample was PBMCs. The source of this sequence is a woman between 18 and 29 years old in good health and CMV-seronegative. CDR3 loop: CAIGGGAGTGELFF. CDR3 coding DNA: TGTGCCATCGGAGGTGGGGCGGGAACCGGGGAGCTGTTTTTT.